This T cell receptor (beta chain) was captured in a study of blood T cell repertoires in COVID-19. Study-level information: There were acute and convalescent COVID-19 samples, and they came from the United States, Italy and Spain. T cells, B-cell-depleted T cells, or PBMCs supplied cDNA or gDNA.

Study processing details: It was from reference gene primer amplification that nucleated cell counts were estimated. Libraries were prepared by immunoSEQ multiplex PCR; TCRdb keeps only in-frame clonotypes and omits some of them. That table is the source of V, J and clone size, and D and trimming were worked out from the DNA. This sample has under 85,000 clones, with roughly four fifths found just once. The germline CDR1 and CDR2 sequences are MNHEY and SMNVEV (reference sequence). The ends were cut back, 0 bases at V and 10 bases at J, with 16 bases in the middle. There are 15 residues in the CDR3. V gene TRBV27 combines with J gene TRBJ1-5; D unclear. Sequencing was carried out using peripheral blood. The clonotype comes from a human donor in a cohort sampled during active COVID-19. The CDR3 nucleotides are TGTGCCAGCAGTTTATCCCGCAGCGCTCTAGGTCCCCAGCATTTT. It translates to CASSLSRSALGPQHF.